One sample yielded the 13 T cell receptor beta chains listed below, sequenced in a study of radiotherapy plus CTLA-4 blockade in lung cancer. Libraries were prepared by immunoSEQ multiplex PCR; TCRdb keeps only in-frame clonotypes and omits some of them. Among about 38,000 clones, around three quarters were seen once, and the ten largest hold around 9%. This sample comprised peripheral blood, obtained from a patient treated with radiotherapy plus ipilimumab. These receptors originate from a human donor with non-small cell lung cancer who had stable disease on radiotherapy plus ipilimumab.

The V gene is TRBV14, the J gene TRBJ1-2; D gene unclear. V was clipped by 0 bases and J by 4 bases, with 12 bases between them. Germline V lookup: CDR1 SGHDN, CDR2 FVKESK. The length of the CDR3 is 15 residues. CDR3 residues: CASSQEVSTGYGYTF. CDR3 in DNA: TGTGCCAGCAGCCAAGAGGTATCCACGGGCTATGGCTACACCTTC.

The rearrangement links TRBV28 to TRBJ2-5; TRBD2 matches at 13 bases. V lost 4 bases and J lost 5; bases outside the gene matches: 7. Germline values: CDR1 MDHEN, CDR2 SYDVKM. The CDR3 extends over 16 amino acids. CDR3: CASSSLAGGPGETQYF. The CDR3 region has the DNA TGTGCCAGCAGTTCACTAGCGGGGGGGCCTGGGGAGACCCAGTACTTC.

V usage is TRBV28 and J usage is TRBJ1-1; 10 nucleotides align to TRBD1. After removal of 6 bases from V and 14 bases from J, the junction contained 9 bases not matched to a gene. Per germline, CDR1 MDHEN and CDR2 SYDVKM. The CDR3 is made up of 12 amino acids. In nucleotides, the CDR3 is TGTGCCAGCAGATATCCGGGACAGGGGTCCTTCTTT. Translation: CASRYPGQGSFF.

This chain joins TRBV28 and TRBJ2-7; 7 bases agree with TRBD1. This CDR3 has 15 residues. CDR1 MDHEN and CDR2 SYDVKM come from the germline V gene. The V gene end was trimmed by 3 bases and the J gene end by 3 bases; junction bases not matched to a gene: 8. CDR3 sequence (DNA): TGTGCCAGCAGTTTGGGCCAGGGGGTTCTCTACGAGCAGTACGTC. Translated, it gives CASSLGQGVLYEQYV.

The V call is TRBV18, the J call TRBJ1-1; D remains ambiguous. Germline V gene data show CDR1 as KGHSH and CDR2 as LQKENI. The CDR3 has 14 residues. The ends were cut back, 0 bases at V and 3 bases at J, with 8 bases in the middle. This CDR3 reads CASSPPGRDTEAFF. CDR3 in DNA: TGTGCCAGCTCACCACCGGGGAGGGACACTGAAGCTTTCTTT.

The gene calls are TRBV27 and TRBJ2-6, with TRBD1 matching over 10 bases. J gave up 2 bases and V 3 bases, and 1 base lay outside the gene matches. Germline-derived CDR1 and CDR2 are MNHEY and SMNVEV (reference sequence). The CDR3 runs 16 residues. CDR3: CASSFDRGPGANVLTF. The CDR3 nucleotides read TGTGCCAGCAGTTTTGACAGGGGGCCTGGGGCCAACGTCCTGACTTTC.

The chain has TRBV18 and TRBJ1-1; D perhaps matches TRBD1 (6 bases). V was trimmed by 3 bases and J by 4 bases, leaving 15 bases between them. CDR1 is KGHSH, CDR2 LQKENI, per germline. The CDR3 loop spans 15 amino acids. The CDR3 DNA reads as TGTGCCAGCTCACCGATCCAGGGGCGGGGCACTGAAGCTTTCTTT. Its translation is CASSPIQGRGTEAFF.

The chain recombines TRBV19 with TRBJ1-5; D may be TRBD1 (5 bases). V was cut by 3 bases and J by 6 bases, with 12 bases left in between. CDR3 length: 14 amino acids. CDR1 and CDR2 (germline): LNHDA, SQIVND (reference sequence). The CDR3 loop is CASSIGGTGQPQHF. In DNA, the CDR3 is TGTGCCAGTAGTATCGGGGGGACGGGTCAGCCCCAGCATTTT.

The chain recombines TRBV7-3 with TRBJ2-1; TRBD1 aligns across 7 bases. The CDR3 runs 13 residues. J lost 5 bases, V lost 5 bases, and 3 bases had no gene match. CDR1 SGHTA and CDR2 FQGTGA come from the germline V gene. CDR3 nucleotide sequence: TGTGCCAGCAGCCTCGGGACAGACAATGAGCAGTTCTTC. This codes for CASSLGTDNEQFF.

By proportion, this clone is medium-sized. The CDR3 spells CASSFGRYGYTF. CDR3 coding DNA: TGTGCCAGCAGCTTCGGACGCTATGGCTACACCTTC. The chain recombines TRBV11-2 with TRBJ1-2, with D unresolved. V was shortened by 3 bases and J by 4 bases, with 6 bases between the two germline ends. This CDR3 contains 12 residues. Looked up from germline, CDR1 is SGHAT and CDR2 is FQNNGV.

The chain uses TRBV6-4 and TRBJ1-1, with D hard to call. Trimming pared 4 bases from V and 1 base from J, leaving 10 bases between. Germline V lookup: CDR1 MRHNA, CDR2 SNTAGT. The CDR3 loop spans 14 amino acids. CDR3 loop: CASSAESTNTEAFF. The CDR3, as DNA: TGTGCCAGCAGTGCGGAAAGTACGAACACTGAAGCTTTCTTT.

The table lists this clone with a few counts. The V gene is TRBV6-4, the J gene TRBJ2-3, with 11 nucleotides matching TRBD2. Unmatched junction bases numbered 0, after V lost 4 bases and J lost 0 bases. The germline gives CDR1 MRHNA, CDR2 SNTAGT. This CDR3 contains 15 residues. The CDR3 loop reads CASSGLAGSTDTQYF. CDR3 DNA sequence: TGTGCCAGCAGTGGACTAGCGGGGAGCACAGATACGCAGTATTTT.

V is TRBV19 and J is TRBJ1-5; D unclear. The CDR3 extends over 17 amino acids. Germline V gene data show CDR1 as LNHDA and CDR2 as SQIVND (reference sequence). With 3 bases removed from V and 2 bases from J, the gap between germline ends came to 17 bases. This chain's CDR3 is CASSMRRTAGGNQPQHF. CDR3 in DNA: TGTGCCAGTAGTATGCGAAGAACGGCTGGGGGCAATCAGCCCCAGCATTTT.